These T cell receptor beta chains were read from a single sample in a study of T cell repertoires in cytomegalovirus infection. In TCRdb, the reads were re-called with MiXCR into one record per CDR3 protein. The sample lists roughly 200,000 distinct CDR3 sequences, roughly 9.8% occurring once. Sample: PBMCs. These TCRs come from a human donor in good health (CMV status not recorded). Some clones in this sample may be carry-over from other donors' samples. Each CDR3 is given with its conserved first and last residue. A D gene is named only where the DNA matches it firmly. Not all rows give a size; the values are once, few, many and, for expanded clones, a class.

size: NA
J: TRBJ2-7
V: TRBV7-9
D: NA
CDR3: CASSSGGSGYEQNF
DNA: TGTGCCAGCAGCTCAGGTGGGAGTGGCTACGAGCAGAACTTC

size: few
J: TRBJ2-3
V: TRBV20-1
D: NA
CDR3: CSARDWFLEVPKTDTQYF
DNA: TGCAGTGCTAGAGATTGGTTTCTGGAGGTTCCAAAAACAGATACGCAGTATTTT

size: few
J: TRBJ2-7
V: TRBV11-2
D: NA
CDR3: CASSLDHMSDEQYF
DNA: TGTGCCAGCAGCTTAGATCACATGTCCGACGAGCAGTACTTC

size: NA
J: TRBJ2-2
V: TRBV6-1
D: TRBD1
CDR3: CASSLRTGGRTGELFF
DNA: TGTGCCAGCAGTCTAAGGACAGGGGGCAGAACCGGGGAGCTGTTTTTT

size: many
J: TRBJ2-3
V: TRBV28
D: NA
CDR3: CASRGSGSTDTQYF
DNA: TGTGCCAGCAGAGGGAGTGGGAGCACAGATACGCAGTATTTT

size: many
J: TRBJ1-2
V: TRBV7-2
D: TRBD1
CDR3: CASSFGQGATFANGYTF
DNA: TGTGCCAGCAGCTTTGGACAGGGGGCGACTTTTGCAAATGGCTACACCTTC

size: many
J: TRBJ2-7
V: TRBV7-9
D: NA
CDR3: CASSFSGEQYF
DNA: TGTGCCAGCAGCTTCTCCGGCGAGCAGTACTTC

size: many
J: TRBJ2-1
V: TRBV28
D: NA
CDR3: CASRSRGRGSYNEQFF
DNA: TGTGCCAGTCGCTCGCGGGGCAGGGGCTCCTACAATGAGCAGTTCTTC

size: many
J: TRBJ2-7
V: TRBV28
D: TRBD2
CDR3: CASSLGLARSYEQYF
DNA: TGTGCCAGCAGTTTAGGACTAGCGCGCTCCTACGAGCAGTACTTC

size: NA
J: TRBJ1-5
V: TRBV5-1
D: TRBD1
CDR3: CASSLSSDRSGNQPQHF
DNA: TGCGCCAGCAGCTTATCTTCGGACAGGTCTGGCAATCAGCCCCAGCATTTT

size: many
J: TRBJ1-4
V: TRBV11-2
D: NA
CDR3: CASSSAGQPNEKLFF
DNA: TGTGCCAGCAGCTCAGCGGGACAACCGAATGAAAAACTGTTTTTT

size: NA
J: TRBJ2-3
V: TRBV27
D: NA
CDR3: CASSYSPTADTQYF
DNA: TGTGCCAGCAGTTATAGCCCCACAGCAGATACGCAGTATTTT

size: many
J: TRBJ1-2
V: TRBV7-2
D: NA
CDR3: CASSLDVIEINYGYTF
DNA: TGTGCCAGCAGCCTAGACGTCATAGAGATTAACTATGGCTACACCTTC

size: many
J: TRBJ2-1
V: TRBV20-1
D: TRBD1
CDR3: CSASRGYGNEQFF
DNA: TGCAGTGCTTCCAGGGGGTATGGCAATGAGCAGTTCTTC

size: many
J: TRBJ1-5
V: TRBV7-2
D: NA
CDR3: CASSHNMGGFSNQPQHF
DNA: TGTGCCAGCAGCCATAACATGGGGGGTTTTAGCAATCAGCCCCAGCATTTT

size: many
J: TRBJ2-7
V: TRBV28
D: NA
CDR3: CASSLPGQSYEQYF
DNA: TGTGCCAGCAGTTTGCCCGGGCAGTCCTACGAGCAGTACTTC

size: few
J: TRBJ2-7
V: TRBV5-5
D: TRBD2
CDR3: CASSFTSGGPYEQYF
DNA: TGTGCCAGCAGCTTTACTAGCGGGGGGCCATACGAGCAGTACTTC

size: few
J: TRBJ1-6
V: TRBV6-2/TRBV6-3
D: NA
CDR3: CASSYSNKGGSREALHF
DNA: TGTGCCAGCAGTTACTCAAATAAAGGTGGCAGCCGAGAGGCCCTCCACTTT

size: few
J: TRBJ2-5
V: TRBV2
D: TRBD2
CDR3: CASSELAVGETQYF
DNA: TGTGCCAGCAGTGAACTAGCGGTGGGGGAGACCCAGTACTTC

size: NA
J: TRBJ2-5
V: TRBV28
D: NA
CDR3: CASSSPGETQYF
DNA: TGTGCCAGCAGTAGTCCGGGCGAGACCCAGTACTTC

size: few
J: TRBJ2-3
V: TRBV6-2/TRBV6-3
D: NA
CDR3: CASSYSVQRGDTDTQYF
DNA: TGTGCCAGCAGTTACTCGGTACAGAGAGGGGACACAGATACGCAGTATTTT

size: few
J: TRBJ2-1
V: TRBV20-1
D: TRBD2
CDR3: CSARDRLLAGGPGNEQFF
DNA: TGCAGTGCTAGAGATCGTCTACTTGCGGGAGGGCCAGGCAATGAGCAGTTCTTC

size: many
J: TRBJ1-5
V: TRBV24-1
D: TRBD1
CDR3: CATSDLGIGQGEDQPQHF
DNA: TGTGCCACCAGTGATTTGGGCATTGGACAGGGGGAGGATCAGCCCCAGCATTTT

size: many
J: TRBJ1-2
V: TRBV7-2
D: TRBD1
CDR3: CASSLGQAGLNYGYTF
DNA: TGTGCCAGCAGCCTCGGACAGGCCGGCTTAAACTATGGCTACACCTTC

size: NA
J: TRBJ2-5
V: TRBV7-2
D: NA
CDR3: CASSLIRETQYF
DNA: TGTGCCAGCAGCTTAATTCGAGAGACCCAGTACTTC

size: NA
J: TRBJ2-2
V: TRBV6-2/TRBV6-3
D: TRBD2
CDR3: CATGLAGVKGRPGELFF
DNA: TGTGCCACCGGACTAGCGGGAGTCAAGGGTCGGCCTGGGGAGCTGTTTTTT

size: many
J: TRBJ2-3
V: TRBV20-1
D: NA
CDR3: CSARVPSRLSTDTQYF
DNA: TGCAGTGCTAGAGTCCCTAGCCGATTGAGCACAGATACGCAGTATTTT

size: few
J: TRBJ2-7
V: TRBV9
D: TRBD2
CDR3: CASSVAPSGSTREQYF
DNA: TGTGCCAGCAGCGTAGCCCCTAGCGGGAGCACCCGCGAGCAGTACTTC